The 31 T cell receptor beta chains below were found in one sample sequenced in a study of blood T cell repertoires in COVID-19 (dated by TCRdb to the early 2020s). Libraries came from the immunoSEQ multiplex PCR assay. TCRdb retrieved this table from immuneACCESS and kept in-frame rearrangements only. Not all clones are present; in checked studies, unresolved V genes account for under half, and no reason is known for the remainder. The sample includes some 180,000 clones, with approximately 90% observed a single time. Around a fifth of the sample rests with the top ten. The sample taken for sequencing was peripheral blood. These receptors all stem from a man in his 60s with active or convalescent COVID-19.

The chain uses TRBV7-2 and TRBJ2-2; 7 bases line up with TRBD1. CDR3 size: 15 residues. The V segment lost 1 base and the J segment 6 bases; nucleotides outside the gene matches: 5. CDR1 and CDR2 from the germline V gene are SGHTA and FQGNSA. The CDR3 DNA follows: TGTGCCAGCAGCTTAGTGTGGCAGGGGGCCGGGGAGCTGTTTTTT. Protein product: CASSLVWQGAGELFF.

This clone is a singleton in its sample. The chain is built from TRBV6-6 and TRBJ1-5; a weak D match, TRBD1 (5 bases). Between the trimmed V and J ends, which lost 8 bases and 4 bases, there was a span of 18 bases. The CDR3 is 15 amino acids. Germline V gene lookup returns CDR1 MNHNY and CDR2 SVGAGI (reference sequence). CDR3 nucleotide sequence: TGTGCCAGCGAGATTCGGATGGGGGGGAATCAGCCCCAGCATTTT. Encoded protein: CASEIRMGGNQPQHF.

This chain uses TRBV6-5 with TRBJ2-5; 8 bases map to TRBD1. The CDR3 has 14 residues. CDR1 MNHEY and CDR2 SVGAGI come from the germline V gene. V was clipped by 6 bases and J by 5 bases; unmatched bases: 8. CDR3 loop: CASRRQGPAETQYF. In DNA, the CDR3 is TGTGCCAGCAGACGACAGGGGCCGGCGGAGACCCAGTACTTC.

The gene calls are TRBV19 and TRBJ2-6; no reliable D call. Germline V gene sequence: CDR1 LNHDA, CDR2 SQIVND (reference sequence). Trimming removed 5 bases at V and 0 bases at J, with 8 bases between. This CDR3 has 15 residues. The CDR3 sequence: CASSPDISGANVLTF. CDR3 nucleotide sequence: TGTGCCAGTAGTCCAGACATCTCTGGGGCCAACGTCCTGACTTTC.

Concerning this clone itself: Within the sample, other DNA sequences also encode this same CDR3. The rearrangement links TRBV7-9 to TRBJ2-7; D not certain. The CDR3 is 12 residues long. Germline lookup yields CDR1 SEHNR and CDR2 FQNEAQ (reference sequence). V lost 5 bases and J lost 0, with 5 bases in between. CDR3 amino acids: CASSPSSYEQYF. For the CDR3, the DNA is TGTGCCAGCAGCCCCAGCTCCTACGAGCAGTACTTC.

This chain links TRBV9 with TRBJ2-5, with 11 positions matching TRBD2. V was pared by 0 bases and J by 4 bases, with 14 bases of the junction left unmatched. CDR1 is SGDLS, CDR2 YYNGEE, per germline. This CDR3 is 19 amino acids long. The CDR3 here is CASSVGISGGGGAGETQYF. For the CDR3, the DNA is TGTGCCAGCAGCGTAGGTATTAGCGGGGGGGGCGGCGCGGGAGAGACCCAGTACTTC.

V and J are TRBV2 and TRBJ2-2; TRBD1 might be the D (5 bases). Trimming took 2 bases from V and 5 from J, leaving 12 bases between them. CDR3 length: 15 residues. Germline-derived CDR1 and CDR2 are SNHLY and FYNNEI. CDR3 protein: CASSERWQGTGELFF. The CDR3 nucleotides read TGTGCCAGCAGTGAAAGGTGGCAGGGTACCGGGGAGCTGTTTTTT. Supplemented by reference TRBV2 and TRBJ2-2, the full variable domain reads EPEVTQTPSHQVTQMGQEVILRCVPISNHLYFYWYRQILGQKVEFLVSFYNNEISEKSEIFDDQFSVERPDGSNFTLKIRSTKLEDSAMYFCASSERWQGTGELFFGEGSRLTVL.

This chain joins TRBV6-5 and TRBJ1-2; 7 bases match TRBD1. The germline V gene has CDR1 MNHEY and CDR2 SVGAGI. V shed 10 bases and J 4 bases; nucleotides not matched to a gene: 9. The CDR3 has 13 residues. The CDR3 spells CAIARAGGYGYTF. CDR3 nucleotide sequence: TGTGCCATCGCCCGGGCAGGGGGCTATGGCTACACCTTC.

The rearrangement uses TRBV7-9 and TRBJ2-2; D is possibly TRBD2 (7 bases). This CDR3 is built from 16 residues. From germline, CDR1 is SEHNR and CDR2 FQNEAQ (reference sequence). The V end was cut by 5 bases, the J end by 6 bases, with 19 bases between. The CDR3 nucleotides are TGTGCCAGCAGCGCCCCCCGTGGGGGGGGCCCCGGGGAGCTGTTTTTT. It is translated as CASSAPRGGGPGELFF.

The gene calls are TRBV7-9 and TRBJ1-3; 7 nucleotides align to TRBD1. Trimming took 1 base from V and 4 from J; bases not matched to a gene: 1. This CDR3 has 14 amino acids. CDR1 and CDR2 from the germline V gene are SEHNR and FQNEAQ (reference sequence). The DNA for the CDR3 is TGTGCCAGCAGCTTAGAAGGGGGCGGAAACACCATATATTTT. This translates into CASSLEGGGNTIYF.

This clone has a single count. The rearrangement uses TRBV9 and TRBJ2-3; 11 bases align to TRBD2. V gave up 3 bases and J gave up 2 bases; unmatched junction bases: 5. CDR1 SGDLS and CDR2 YYNGEE come from the germline V gene. This CDR3 region has 16 residues. CDR3 nucleotide sequence: TGTGCCAGCAGCGCAGGGACTAGCGGACCCACAGATACGCAGTATTTT. Protein sequence: CASSAGTSGPTDTQYF.

The CDR3 bases are TGCGCCAGCGGGGACAGCGCCTATGGCTACACCTTC. Amino acid sequence: CASGDSAYGYTF. The rearrangement joins TRBV10-1 to TRBJ1-2, with 7 bases aligning to TRBD1. Germline V gene sequence: CDR1 WNHNN, CDR2 SYGVQD (reference sequence). The CDR3 has 12 residues. The V gene end was trimmed by 8 bases and the J gene end by 4 bases; junction bases not matched to a gene: 4.

V usage is TRBV6-1 and J usage is TRBJ2-7; unclear D gene. The V and J ends lost 5 bases and 6 bases respectively, with 8 bases between them. The CDR3 consists of 11 residues. The germline CDR1 and CDR2 sequences are MNHNS and SASEGT. The CDR3 protein is CASSSLGEQYF. DNA of the CDR3: TGTGCCAGCAGTTCCCTCGGCGAGCAGTACTTC.

This clone was recorded only once. The same CDR3 also results from other DNA sequences found in this sample. The chain combines TRBV5-1 with TRBJ2-3, with unresolved D. Germline CDR1 is SGHRS and CDR2 is YFSETQ. The germline V and J ends were trimmed by 5 bases and 0 bases, with 4 bases remaining between them. The CDR3 spans 12 residues. CDR3: CASRYSTDTQYF. The DNA for the CDR3 is TGCGCCAGCAGATATAGCACAGATACGCAGTATTTT.

The J gene is TRBJ2-5, the V gene TRBV6-5; 9 bases match TRBD1. The CDR3 consists of 14 residues. CDR1 is MNHEY and CDR2 is SVGAGI in the germline V gene. Trimming at V came to 7 bases and at J to 5 bases, leaving 8 bases not matched to a gene. In DNA, the CDR3 is TGTGCCAGCACCGTACAGGGGGCGACGGAGACCCAGTACTTC. This gives the protein CASTVQGATETQYF.

The rearrangement joins TRBV4-1 to TRBJ2-5; a possible D gene is TRBD2 (5 bases). The V gene's germline CDR1 is MGHRA and CDR2 YSYEKL. The V gene lost 3 bases and the J gene lost 0 bases, with 17 bases spanning the gap. This CDR3 comprises 17 residues. The CDR3 spells CASSHYPEAVHQETQYF. The CDR3 DNA is TGCGCCAGCAGCCACTACCCGGAGGCCGTCCACCAAGAGACCCAGTACTTC.

V usage is TRBV2 and J usage is TRBJ2-7; D is undetermined. In germline, CDR1 is SNHLY, CDR2 FYNNEI. V lost 4 bases and J 0 bases, leaving 10 bases between the germline ends. The CDR3 runs 14 residues. The CDR3 sequence is CASSAEQISYEQYF. In DNA form, the CDR3 reads TGTGCCAGCAGTGCCGAACAGATCTCCTACGAGCAGTACTTC.

This clone was counted between two and nine times. The chain carries TRBV19 and TRBJ1-2, with 7 bases lining up with TRBD1. CDR1 and CDR2 (germline): LNHDA, SQIVND (reference sequence). CDR3 length: 13 residues. Germline trimming cut 5 bases from V and 6 bases from J; bases unmatched to any gene: 6. CDR3 in amino acids: CASSARQGDGYTF. As DNA, the CDR3 is TGTGCCAGTAGTGCCCGACAGGGTGATGGCTACACCTTC. Based on the CDR3 plus reference TRBV19 and TRBJ1-2, the full variable domain is DGGITQSPKYLFRKEGQNVTLSCEQNLNHDAMYWYRQDPGQGLRLIYYSQIVNDFQKGDIAEGYSVSREKKESFPLTVTSAQKNPTAFYLCASSARQGDGYTFGSGTRLTVV.

The chain links TRBV4-2 to TRBJ1-1, with 7 positions matching TRBD1. Unmatched junction bases numbered 9, after V lost 4 bases and J lost 1 base. Per germline, CDR1 LGHNA and CDR2 YNFKEQ. The CDR3 loop spans 16 amino acids. CDR3 in amino acids: CASSRDRVARNTEAFF. The CDR3 nucleotides are TGTGCCAGCAGCCGAGACAGGGTCGCAAGGAACACTGAAGCTTTCTTT.

The V and J genes are TRBV6-5 and TRBJ1-4, with D perhaps TRBD1 (6 bases). The germline V gene encodes CDR1 MNHEY and CDR2 SVGAGI. This CDR3 is built from 14 residues. The V end lost 8 bases, the J end lost 1 base, and 11 bases lay between the germline ends. The CDR3 region has the DNA TGTGCCAGCGGCACGGACAGAACTAATGAAAAACTGTTTTTT. Encoded protein: CASGTDRTNEKLFF.

The V and J genes are TRBV7-5 and TRBJ1-2; the table assigns TRBD1, which was not confirmed against the DNA. TRBV7-5 is a pseudogene locus. This CDR3 comprises 17 residues. The CDR3 DNA reads as TGTGTCAGAAGCTCTCAAAGACAGAACCGAAACCACTATGGCTACACCTTC. It encodes CVRSSQRQNRNHYGYTF.

The chain recombines TRBV28 with TRBJ2-7; D possibly corresponds to TRBD2 (6 bases). This CDR3 region has 14 residues. Germline V gene data show CDR1 as MDHEN and CDR2 as SYDVKM. Trimming removed 7 bases at V and 3 bases at J, with 16 bases between. The CDR3 DNA reads TGTGCCAGCAAGTTGCGGGGTTTGATCTACGAGCAGTACTTC. Protein: CASKLRGLIYEQYF.

This sequence joins TRBV6-1 and TRBJ1-2; D might be TRBD1 (5 bases). The V and J ends lost 2 bases and 4 bases respectively, with 11 bases between them. This CDR3 is built from 14 residues. Germline lookup yields CDR1 MNHNS and CDR2 SASEGT. CDR3 sequence (DNA): TGTGCCAGCAGTGAAAGGGCAGGGATCTATGGCTACACCTTC. It codes for CASSERAGIYGYTF.

The genes are TRBV27 and TRBJ2-3, with a possible D match to TRBD1 (6 bases). V was pared by 6 bases and J by 1 base, with 20 bases between. The CDR3 loop spans 17 amino acids. Germline CDR1 reads MNHEY; CDR2 reads SMNVEV (reference sequence). CDR3 sequence (DNA): TGTGCCAGCAGGAGACTTACCCAAGGACAGCGCACAGATACGCAGTATTTT. This gives the protein CASRRLTQGQRTDTQYF.

V usage is TRBV6-5 and J usage is TRBJ1-3, with a possible D match to TRBD1 (5 bases). This CDR3 contains 15 residues. In germline, CDR1 is MNHEY, CDR2 SVGAGI. Between the trimmed V and J ends, which lost 6 bases and 4 bases, there was a span of 16 bases. This CDR3 is CASRDTLLRGNTIYF. In nucleotides, the CDR3 is TGTGCCAGCAGGGACACCCTTTTACGCGGAAACACCATATATTTT.

This clone appeared a single time. The chain joins TRBV15 to TRBJ2-7, with D perhaps matching TRBD1 (5 bases). Germline CDR1 is LNHNV and CDR2 is YYDKDF (reference sequence). This CDR3 region has 13 residues. Trimming left V 4 bases short and J 2 bases short, with 9 bases between. The DNA of the CDR3 is TGTGCCACCAGCACAGGGCACGCCTACGAGCAGTACTTC. It specifies CATSTGHAYEQYF.

This clone turned up a few times. The rearrangement uses TRBV19 and TRBJ1-3; 7 nucleotides align to TRBD1. Germline V gene sequence: CDR1 LNHDA, CDR2 SQIVND (reference sequence). CDR3 length equals 17 residues. The V gene end was trimmed by 4 bases and the J gene end by 1 base; junction bases not matched to a gene: 10. CDR3: CASSTVPGQRSGNTIYF. The CDR3 region has the DNA TGTGCCAGTAGTACCGTCCCGGGACAGAGATCTGGAAACACCATATATTTT.

V gene TRBV11-2 combines with J gene TRBJ1-6; D is ambiguous. V lost 4 bases and J 6 bases, leaving 10 bases between the germline ends. Germline V lookup: CDR1 SGHAT, CDR2 FQNNGV. CDR3 size: 14 residues. The CDR3 loop is CASSSLAGNSPLHF. The CDR3 DNA sequence: TGTGCCAGCAGCTCACTGGCGGGTAATTCACCCCTCCACTTT.

The genes are TRBV29-1 and TRBJ1-1; tentatively, D is TRBD1 (5 bases). This CDR3 region has 14 residues. Trimming removed 4 bases at V and 5 bases at J, with 17 bases between. Looked up from germline, CDR1 is SQVTM and CDR2 is ANQGSEA. The CDR3 loop reads CSVVLQAGETEAFF. CDR3 DNA: TGCAGCGTTGTTTTACAGGCCGGTGAGACTGAAGCTTTCTTT.

This rearrangement joins TRBV9 to TRBJ2-7, with a tentative D call TRBD1 (7 bases). The CDR3 runs to 13 residues. Germline V gene sequence: CDR1 SGDLS, CDR2 YYNGEE. The V gene lost 4 bases and the J gene lost 3 bases, with 11 bases spanning the gap. Here the CDR3 DNA reads TGTGCCAGCAGCCAGGGGGGTAGCTACGAGCAGTACTTC. It is translated as CASSQGGSYEQYF.

The genes are TRBV11-2 and TRBJ1-1; D is ambiguous. The germline gives CDR1 SGHAT, CDR2 FQNNGV. CDR3 size: 14 residues. V shed 2 bases and J shed 4 bases, with 11 bases lying between them. CDR3 DNA: TGTGCCAGCAGCTTATCCGACGGCGGCACTGAAGCTTTCTTT. This encodes CASSLSDGGTEAFF.